One sample yielded the 7 T cell receptor beta chains listed below, sequenced in a study of blood T cell repertoires in COVID-19. TCRdb's copy holds only in-frame clones and misses some; the assay was immunoSEQ multiplex PCR. Among roughly 260,000 clones listed, over 80% were seen once. The sequencing sample was made of PBMCs or T cells enriched from blood (not recorded which). The receptors come from a human donor in a cohort exposed to, infected with or recovered from COVID-19 (not recorded which). The donor label of this sample is uncertain.

This clone came up a few times. The V and J genes are TRBV2 and TRBJ1-4, with no clear D. The V and J ends lost 6 bases and 11 bases respectively, with 13 bases between them. Germline-derived CDR1 and CDR2 are SNHLY and FYNNEI. This CDR3 has 12 residues. CDR3 bases: TGTGCCAGCAGCCTCTCGGCGAGGAAACTGTTTTTT. Translating gives CASSLSARKLFF.

The chain links TRBV7-9 to TRBJ1-6; D might be TRBD1 (6 bases). Trimming stripped 5 bases from V and 0 bases from J, with 11 bases between. The CDR3 sequence is 16 residues long. Germline CDR1 and CDR2: SEHNR and FQNEAQ (reference sequence). The CDR3 spells CASSSRGSSYNSPLHF. In nucleotides, the CDR3 is TGTGCCAGCAGCAGCAGGGGAAGCTCCTATAATTCACCCCTCCACTTT.

The genes are TRBV3-1 (or the pseudogene TRBV3-2) and TRBJ2-3, with TRBD2 as a possible D gene (6 bases). CDR3 length: 15 amino acids. Germline CDR1 and CDR2: LGHDT and YNNKEL (reference sequence). Trimming removed 4 bases from V and 2 bases from J, with 13 bases in between. In nucleotides, the CDR3 is TGTGCCAGCAGCCCCCGGGACTTTCTCACAGATACGCAGTATTTT. This codes for CASSPRDFLTDTQYF.

This clone was found a few times. J is TRBJ1-1 and V is TRBV24-1, with D uncertain. V gave up 4 bases and J gave up 3 bases, with 5 bases separating them. The CDR3 has 12 residues. Germline V gives CDR1 KGHDR, CDR2 SFDVKD. The CDR3 protein is CATSDPDTEAFF. The DNA of the CDR3 is TGTGCCACCAGTGACCCTGACACTGAAGCTTTCTTT.

The chain carries TRBV5-4 and TRBJ2-5; the D gene is possibly TRBD2 (6 bases). CDR1 and CDR2 (germline): SGHNT, YYREEE (reference sequence). The ends were cut back, 5 bases at V and 4 bases at J, with 15 bases in the middle. The CDR3 totals 14 residues. The CDR3 DNA follows: TGTGCCAGCAGGCACGAGACTAGGCCAGAGACCCAGTACTTC. Protein: CASRHETRPETQYF.

This chain uses TRBV27 with TRBJ1-1, with D maybe TRBD1 (5 bases). V shed 3 bases and J shed 4 bases, with 12 bases lying between them. The CDR3 is 14 residues long. CDR1 is MNHEY and CDR2 is SMNVEV in the germline V gene (reference sequence). CDR3 protein: CASSFGAGPTEAFF. The CDR3 DNA sequence: TGTGCCAGCAGTTTTGGGGCAGGGCCCACTGAAGCTTTCTTT.

This rearrangement joins TRBV11-2 to TRBJ1-2; D is unresolved. V dropped 1 base and J dropped 8 bases, with 11 bases sitting between them. The CDR3 spans 13 residues. Germline lookup yields CDR1 SGHAT and CDR2 FQNNGV. The CDR3 loop is CASSLVSGLGYTF. The CDR3 DNA reads as TGTGCCAGCAGCTTAGTTTCGGGTCTCGGCTACACCTTC.